The clone carrying this T cell receptor (beta chain) was detected only a few times. Unique molecular identifiers were used to barcode this TCRbeta library. TCRdb redid the calling of the PCR reads with MiXCR, one entry per CDR3 protein. The data contain around 600,000 distinct CDR3 sequences, approximately 16% of them singletons. This sample was included in a study of T-cell reconstitution after alpha-beta-depleted transplantation in children. CDR1 and CDR2 (germline): SEHNR, FQNEAQ (reference sequence). This CDR3 is built from 14 residues. The ends were cut back, 2 bases at V and 0 bases at J, with 8 bases in the middle.

This chain links TRBV7-9 with TRBJ2-7; no definite D call. The TCR comes from a human donor who donated a stem cell graft to a child with acute myeloid leukemia. This material consisted of PBMCs from the stem cell graft donor, taken from the stem cell graft. The CDR3 region is CASSLMADSYEQYF. In DNA form, the CDR3 reads TGTGCCAGCAGCTTAATGGCAGACTCCTACGAGCAGTACTTC.